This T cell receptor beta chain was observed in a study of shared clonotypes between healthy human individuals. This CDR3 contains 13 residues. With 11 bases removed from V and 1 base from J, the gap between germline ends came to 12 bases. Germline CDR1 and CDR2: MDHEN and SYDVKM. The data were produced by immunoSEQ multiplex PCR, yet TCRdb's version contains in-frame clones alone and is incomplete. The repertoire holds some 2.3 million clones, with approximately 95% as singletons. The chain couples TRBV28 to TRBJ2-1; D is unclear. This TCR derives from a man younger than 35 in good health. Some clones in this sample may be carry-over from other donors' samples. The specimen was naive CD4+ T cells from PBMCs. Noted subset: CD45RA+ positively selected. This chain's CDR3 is CAVRRSSYNEQFF. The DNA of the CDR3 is TGTGCCGTCAGAAGAAGTTCCTACAATGAGCAGTTCTTC.